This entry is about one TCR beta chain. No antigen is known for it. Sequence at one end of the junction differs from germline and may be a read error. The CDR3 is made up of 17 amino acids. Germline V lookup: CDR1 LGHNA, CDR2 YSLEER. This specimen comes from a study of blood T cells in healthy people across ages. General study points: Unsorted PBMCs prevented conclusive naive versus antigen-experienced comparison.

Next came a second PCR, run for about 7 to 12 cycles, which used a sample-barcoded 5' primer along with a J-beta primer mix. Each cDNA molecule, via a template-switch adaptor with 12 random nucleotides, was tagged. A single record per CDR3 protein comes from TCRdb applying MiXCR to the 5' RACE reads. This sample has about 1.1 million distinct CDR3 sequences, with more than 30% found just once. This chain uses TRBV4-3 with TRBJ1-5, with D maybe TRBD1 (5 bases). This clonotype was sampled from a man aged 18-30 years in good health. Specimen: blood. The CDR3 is CASSQDFLGFGGQPRHF. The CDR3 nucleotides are TGCGCCAGCAGCCAAGATTTTTTAGGATTTGGGGGTCAGCCCCGGCATTTT.